These 14 T cell receptor beta chains were all obtained from the same sample, sequenced in a study of OX40 agonist ivuxolimab in advanced cancers. Clones were read by immunoSEQ multiplex PCR, and TCRdb kept only the in-frame ones, dropping some. Altogether 60,000 to 85,000 clones are present, 87% being singletons, with the ten largest covering approximately 0.54%. The sequencing used CD4+ or CD8+ T cells sorted from blood, collected in a trial of the OX40 agonist ivuxolimab. The origin of the receptors is an adult with an advanced solid tumor such as melanoma, head and neck, liver or kidney cancer.

The chain combines TRBV7-8 with TRBJ2-1; TRBD2 aligns across 10 bases. J gave up 9 bases and V 5 bases, and 13 bases lay outside the gene matches. The CDR3 loop spans 16 amino acids. In germline, CDR1 is SGHVS, CDR2 FQNEAQ. The CDR3 region is CASSPDTLAGVLEQFF. The DNA of the CDR3 is TGTGCCAGCAGCCCAGATACCCTAGCGGGAGTTCTTGAGCAGTTCTTC.

The rearrangement joins TRBV18 to TRBJ2-7, with a weak D call TRBD2 (5 bases). CDR3 length: 13 amino acids. Per the germline V gene, CDR1 is KGHSH and CDR2 is LQKENI. The germline V and J ends were trimmed by 3 bases and 5 bases, with 11 bases remaining between them. CDR3 sequence reads: CASSPGDYNEQYF. The CDR3 DNA follows: TGTGCCAGCTCACCGGGAGACTACAACGAGCAGTACTTC.

This clone was seen once. V usage is TRBV21-1 and J usage is TRBJ2-7; TRBD2, the table's D call, lacks a check against the DNA. TRBV21-1 is described as a pseudogene. The CDR3 extends over 13 amino acids. CDR3 DNA: TGTGCCAGCAGCAGAGGGATAACCTACGAGCAGTACTTC. This translates into CASSRGITYEQYF.

This clone has only a few counts. The V call is TRBV18, the J call TRBJ1-1; 8 bases map to TRBD1. After removal of 3 bases from V and 1 base from J, the junction contained 16 bases not matched to a gene. The germline V gene encodes CDR1 KGHSH and CDR2 LQKENI. CDR3 length equals 19 residues. The CDR3 reads CASSPGQGRTGSGNTEAFF. The CDR3, as DNA: TGTGCCAGCTCACCCGGACAGGGCAGGACTGGGTCAGGGAACACTGAAGCTTTCTTT.

As to this clone: This CDR3 is missing its conserved last phenylalanine or tryptophan, likely due to a read error. The rearrangement links TRBV6-1 to TRBJ2-7; 9 nucleotides agree with TRBD2. The germline V gene has CDR1 MNHNS and CDR2 SASEGT. The length of the CDR3 is 15 residues. CDR3 DNA: TGTGCCTGCAGTGAGGGTAGCGGGAGTGCCTACGAGCAGTACATC. It specifies CACSEGSGSAYEQYI.

The chain combines TRBV6-6 with TRBJ1-2; 7 bases map to TRBD1. Germline values: CDR1 MNHNY, CDR2 SVGAGI (reference sequence). The junction had 4 bases not matched to a gene; V was cut back by 4 bases and J by 5 bases. CDR3 size: 13 residues. CDR3 coding DNA: TGTGCCAGCAGTTCCCAGGGGGGGTATGGCTACACCTTC. Protein sequence: CASSSQGGYGYTF.

The CDR3 loop reads CASTRGATDTQYF. In DNA form, the CDR3 reads TGTGCCAGTACTCGTGGGGCCACAGATACGCAGTATTTT. The chain joins TRBV19 to TRBJ2-3; weak D call: TRBD1 (5 bases). The CDR3 length is 13 residues. Germline loops: CDR1 LNHDA, CDR2 SQIVND (reference sequence). V lost 7 bases to trimming and J lost 2 bases, with 10 bases between them.

This chain joins TRBV29-1 and TRBJ2-4, with D perhaps being TRBD1 or TRBD2 (5 bases each). The CDR3 has 16 residues. Germline CDR1 reads SQVTM; CDR2 reads ANQGSEA. V dropped 1 base and J dropped 6 bases, with 19 bases sitting between them. The CDR3 DNA reads TGCAGCGTTGAAGGTATGAGCGGAAGGGGCCTAAACATTCAGTACTTC. As protein: CSVEGMSGRGLNIQYF.

This chain links TRBV19 with TRBJ1-4, with D hard to call. Trimming pared 1 base from V and 0 bases from J, leaving 12 bases between. The CDR3 extends over 17 amino acids. Germline V gene sequence: CDR1 LNHDA, CDR2 SQIVND (reference sequence). CDR3 amino acids: CASSIGRRTATNEKLFF. DNA for the CDR3: TGTGCCAGTAGTATAGGTCGGAGGACTGCAACTAATGAAAAACTGTTTTTT.

CDR3 sequence: CASSLTGRYGYTF. CDR3 in DNA: TGTGCCAGCAGTTTGACAGGGCGCTATGGCTACACCTTC. The V and J genes are TRBV27 and TRBJ1-2, with 7 positions matching TRBD1. The CDR3 has 13 residues. V shed 3 bases and J 4 bases; nucleotides not matched to a gene: 2. Per the germline V gene, CDR1 is MNHEY and CDR2 is SMNVEV (reference sequence).

The gene calls are TRBV29-1 and TRBJ2-3; 7 positions agree with TRBD2. Germline assignment: CDR1 SQVTM and CDR2 ANQGSEA. V shed 5 bases, J shed 1 base, and the junction held 3 bases outside the gene matches. The length of the CDR3 is 13 residues. The CDR3 region has the DNA TGCAGCGTTTGGGGGGGACGCACAGATACGCAGTATTTT. This gives the protein CSVWGGRTDTQYF.

This rearrangement joins TRBV7-2 to TRBJ2-1, with 9 bases lining up with TRBD2. Germline V lookup: CDR1 SGHTA, CDR2 FQGNSA. With V trimmed by 1 base and J by 10 bases, 14 bases remained unmatched. This CDR3 is built from 17 residues. CDR3 in amino acids: CASSLVAVAGALMEQFF. The CDR3 DNA follows: TGTGCCAGCAGCTTAGTCGCTGTAGCGGGGGCCCTTATGGAGCAGTTCTTC.

The chain employs TRBV13 and TRBJ2-3; D possibly matches TRBD1 or TRBD2 (6 bases each). Per the germline V gene, CDR1 is PRHDT and CDR2 is FYEKMQ (reference sequence). The CDR3 has 16 amino acids. The germline V and J ends were trimmed by 2 bases and 0 bases, with 12 bases remaining between them. In nucleotides, the CDR3 is TGTGCCAGCAGCTTAACCGGGGGCCTTAGCACAGATACGCAGTATTTT. This sequence encodes CASSLTGGLSTDTQYF. Based on the CDR3 plus reference TRBV13 and TRBJ2-3, the full variable domain is AAGVIQSPRHLIKEKRETATLKCYPIPRHDTVYWYQQGPGQDPQFLISFYEKMQSDKGSIPDRFSAQQFSDYHSELNMSSLELGDSALYFCASSLTGGLSTDTQYFGPGTRLTVL.

The V call is TRBV6-5, the J call TRBJ1-2; 7 bases are shared with TRBD1. With 4 bases clipped from V and 4 bases from J, the junction kept 3 bases outside the gene matches. This CDR3 has 13 residues. Looked up from germline, CDR1 is MNHEY and CDR2 is SVGAGI. CDR3: CASSSGGIYGYTF. In nucleotides, the CDR3 is TGTGCCAGCAGTTCAGGGGGTATCTATGGCTACACCTTC.